The 7 T cell receptor beta chains in this list originate from one sample, sequenced in a study of identifying expanded T cells in peripheral blood. Here immunoSEQ multiplex PCR was the method, and the copy in TCRdb shows in-frame clones only, minus some. The table lists 70,000 to 100,000 clones, 88% of them singletons, with approximately 3.9% in the top ten. The sequencing sample was made of blood. Source of these receptors: a person aged 18-70 years in good health.

J is TRBJ1-5 and V is TRBV5-1; no clear D. The V gene lost 0 bases and the J gene lost 0 bases, with 7 bases spanning the gap. Germline CDR1 SGHRS, CDR2 YFSETQ. The CDR3 runs 15 residues. The CDR3 region has the DNA TGCGCCAGCAGCTTGGACGATTATAGCAATCAGCCCCAGCATTTT. It translates to CASSLDDYSNQPQHF.

The rearrangement joins TRBV5-5 to TRBJ1-5; D is undetermined. This CDR3 has 14 amino acids. The germline CDR1 and CDR2 sequences are SGHKS and YYEKEE (reference sequence). V lost 1 base and J lost 2, with 7 bases in between. DNA for the CDR3: TGTGCCAGCAGCTTGCGTTTAGGCAATCAGCCCCAGCATTTT. It is translated as CASSLRLGNQPQHF.

This chain connects TRBV5-6 to TRBJ2-5; the D gene is possibly TRBD1 (5 bases). CDR1 is SGHDT, CDR2 YYEEEE, per germline. The CDR3 has 16 residues. Deletions cut 4 bases from V and 2 bases from J, with 18 bases between. CDR3 DNA: TGTGCCAGCAGCCATGGCACAGGTCTGGCTCAAGAGACCCAGTACTTC. Amino acids: CASSHGTGLAQETQYF.

The chain joins TRBV19 to TRBJ1-4; the D gene is possibly TRBD1 (5 bases). CDR3 size: 18 residues. V was pared by 4 bases and J by 8 bases, with 26 bases between. Germline-derived CDR1 and CDR2 are LNHDA and SQIVND (reference sequence). CDR3 nucleotide sequence: TGTGCCAGTAGTAACCCCCGGGGCCTTGGGATTGTTCCGGAAAAACTGTTTTTT. Protein product: CASSNPRGLGIVPEKLFF.

The CDR3 DNA reads as TGTGCCAGCAGCCCGGGACTACAAGAGCAGTACTTC. It is translated as CASSPGLQEQYF. The chain combines TRBV7-9 with TRBJ2-7; 7 bases match TRBD2. CDR1 SEHNR and CDR2 FQNEAQ come from the germline V gene (reference sequence). Losses at the gene ends were 5 bases for V and 7 bases for J; bases not matched to a gene: 5. This CDR3 contains 12 residues. Based on the CDR3 plus reference TRBV7-9 and TRBJ2-7, the full variable domain is DTGVSQNPRHKITKRGQNVTFRCDPISEHNRLYWYRQTLGQGPEFLTYFQNEAQLEKSRLLSDRFSAERPKGSFSTLEIQRTEQGDSAMYLCASSPGLQEQYFGPGTRLTVT.

The chain links TRBV4-3 to TRBJ2-7; no clear D gene. This CDR3 has 11 amino acids. Germline values: CDR1 LGHNA, CDR2 YSLEER. Trimming pared 1 base from V and 4 bases from J, leaving 2 bases between. The CDR3 reads CASSQAYEQYF. CDR3 nucleotides: TGCGCCAGCAGCCAAGCGTACGAGCAGTACTTC.

The V gene is TRBV5-4, the J gene TRBJ2-7, with D possibly being TRBD2 (5 bases). The CDR3 has 15 amino acids. Trimming stripped 4 bases from V and 0 bases from J, with 14 bases between. The germline CDR1 and CDR2 sequences are SGHNT and YYREEE (reference sequence). Written as DNA, the CDR3 is TGTGCCAGCAGCCCAGGAGCGGAAAGCTCCTACGAGCAGTACTTC. Its translation is CASSPGAESSYEQYF.